One sample yielded the 23 T cell receptor beta chains listed below, sequenced in a study of T cell changes during pregnancy in multiple sclerosis. The repertoire was sequenced with immunoSEQ multiplex PCR; TCRdb's copy has only in-frame clones and lacks some. The data contain about 69,000 clones, approximately 90% of them seen just once; the ten biggest clones take up approximately 1.4%. Sequences were derived from peripheral blood, sampled in the third trimester of pregnancy. The receptor source for this set is a female donor with multiple sclerosis, enrolled in a pregnancy study.

The CDR3 reads CASSSRPGQGRSPLHF. In DNA, the CDR3 is TGTGCCAGCAGTTCCCGCCCGGGACAGGGCCGTTCACCCCTCCACTTT. The chain employs TRBV27 and TRBJ1-6, with 9 bases fitting TRBD1. The germline gives CDR1 MNHEY, CDR2 SMNVEV (reference sequence). This CDR3 is 16 amino acids long. V dropped 4 bases and J dropped 9; count of bases not matched to a gene: 10.

The gene calls are TRBV11-2 and TRBJ1-1; 8 nucleotides align to TRBD1. The CDR3 has 16 amino acids. V lost 6 bases to trimming and J lost 7 bases; unmatched junction nucleotides: 16. Germline V lookup: CDR1 SGHAT, CDR2 FQNNGV. The CDR3 loop is CASRPTVWTGNDEAFF. CDR3 DNA: TGTGCCAGCAGGCCCACGGTTTGGACAGGGAACGATGAAGCTTTCTTT. Together with reference TRBV11-2 and TRBJ1-1, the CDR3 gives the full variable domain: EAGVAQSPRYKIIEKRQSVAFWCNPISGHATLYWYQQILGQGPKLLIQFQNNGVVDDSQLPKDRFSAERLKGVDSTLKIQPAKLEDSAVYLCASRPTVWTGNDEAFFGQGTRLTVV.

V gene TRBV6-5 combines with J gene TRBJ2-1; 9 bases align to TRBD1. The CDR3 is 14 residues long. Trimming at V came to 6 bases and at J to 5 bases, leaving 5 bases not matched to a gene. Germline values: CDR1 MNHEY, CDR2 SVGAGI. The chain's CDR3 is CASRPGQGHNEQFF. The CDR3 bases are TGTGCCAGCAGGCCGGGACAGGGACACAATGAGCAGTTCTTC.

The chain combines TRBV11-2 with TRBJ1-3; D gene unclear. Germline CDR1 reads SGHAT; CDR2 reads FQNNGV. Trimming took off 3 bases at V and 4 bases at J, with 7 bases between the two ends. The CDR3 runs to 13 residues. The CDR3 is CASSFGLGNTIYF. CDR3 DNA sequence: TGTGCCAGCAGCTTCGGGTTGGGAAACACCATATATTTT.

The rearrangement joins TRBV2 to TRBJ2-5; 8 nucleotides line up with TRBD1. Germline CDR1 and CDR2: SNHLY and FYNNEI. This CDR3 contains 12 residues. After removal of 7 bases from V and 3 bases from J, the junction contained 1 base not matched to a gene. CDR3 DNA sequence: TGTGCCAGCACGACAGGGGAAGAGACCCAGTACTTC. It translates to CASTTGEETQYF.

The V call is TRBV18, the J call TRBJ1-1; 8 bases map to TRBD1. The CDR3 length is 15 residues. CDR1 is KGHSH and CDR2 is LQKENI in the germline V gene. J gave up 4 bases and V 0 bases, and 4 bases lay outside the gene matches. Here the CDR3 DNA reads TGTGCCAGCTCACCACCGAACAGGGGGGGCACTGAAGCTTTCTTT. It is translated as CASSPPNRGGTEAFF.

This clone was seen only once. This chain uses TRBV7-9 with TRBJ2-1; possible D gene TRBD2, 7 bases. Per the germline V gene, CDR1 is SEHNR and CDR2 is FQNEAQ (reference sequence). This CDR3 contains 11 residues. Trimming shortened V by 4 bases and J by 14 bases, and 12 bases separated the two germline ends. CDR3: CASSWKGGEFF. CDR3 nucleotides: TGTGCCAGCAGCTGGAAGGGGGGGGAGTTCTTC.

This rearrangement joins TRBV2 to TRBJ2-2; TRBD2 might be the D (5 bases). Trimming shortened V by 4 bases and J by 4 bases, and 13 bases separated the two germline ends. CDR1 is SNHLY, CDR2 FYNNEI, per germline. This CDR3 region has 15 residues. CDR3 amino acids: CASSVVRVGTGELFF. CDR3 coding DNA: TGTGCCAGCAGTGTCGTGAGGGTGGGCACCGGGGAGCTGTTTTTT.

The J gene is TRBJ1-1, the V gene TRBV7-9; D ambiguous. CDR3 length: 13 amino acids. The V and J ends lost 5 bases and 7 bases respectively, with 14 bases between them. The germline CDR1 and CDR2 sequences are SEHNR and FQNEAQ (reference sequence). This CDR3 is CASSRSGVSEAFF. The CDR3 coding sequence is TGTGCCAGCAGCCGGAGTGGTGTGAGTGAAGCTTTCTTT.

The rearrangement links TRBV5-1 to TRBJ2-7; the match to TRBD2 covers 11 bases. Germline CDR1 SGHRS, CDR2 YFSETQ. There are 15 residues in the CDR3. V lost 3 bases and J lost 2; bases outside the gene matches: 4. The CDR3: CASSSIAGGAYEQYF. Here the CDR3 DNA reads TGCGCCAGCAGCTCCATAGCGGGGGGGGCCTACGAGCAGTACTTC.

The chain employs TRBV4-3 and TRBJ2-7; D gene ambiguous. Germline values: CDR1 LGHNA, CDR2 YSLEER. The CDR3 runs to 13 residues. With 1 base removed from V and 5 bases from J, the gap between germline ends came to 9 bases. In DNA form, the CDR3 reads TGCGCCAGCAGCCAAGTAATCCGAGACGAGCAGTACTTC. It yields the protein CASSQVIRDEQYF.

The gene calls are TRBV7-9 and TRBJ2-7; the match to TRBD2 covers 10 bases. V shed 1 base and J 7 bases; nucleotides not matched to a gene: 7. Germline V gene lookup returns CDR1 SEHNR and CDR2 FQNEAQ (reference sequence). This CDR3 region has 15 residues. CDR3 DNA: TGTGCCAGCAGCTTAGGGACTAGCGGATTTGAGGAGCAGTACTTC. Amino acids: CASSLGTSGFEEQYF.

The chain uses TRBV5-8 and TRBJ2-7; TRBD1 matches at 8 bases. Per germline, CDR1 SGHTS and CDR2 YDEGEE. This CDR3 is built from 14 residues. The V gene end was trimmed by 6 bases and the J gene end by 2 bases; junction bases not matched to a gene: 7. The CDR3 loop is CASTLTGVPYEQYF. The DNA of the CDR3 is TGTGCCAGCACCCTGACAGGGGTACCCTACGAGCAGTACTTC.

The J gene is TRBJ1-3, the V gene TRBV10-2; 9 nucleotides agree with TRBD1. CDR3 size: 13 residues. From germline, CDR1 is WSHSY and CDR2 SAAADI. After removal of 10 bases from V and 3 bases from J, the junction contained 4 bases not matched to a gene. CDR3 bases: TGCGCCACCATGGACAGGGGTGGAAACACCATATATTTT. This gives the protein CATMDRGGNTIYF.

In this sample, this clone turned up a few times. This chain joins TRBV5-1 and TRBJ1-1; 8 nucleotides line up with TRBD1. V was clipped by 4 bases and J by 4 bases; unmatched bases: 9. The CDR3 has 15 residues. Germline CDR1 SGHRS, CDR2 YFSETQ. DNA of the CDR3: TGCGCCAGCAGCCAATTGGGACAGGTGGGCACTGAAGCTTTCTTT. Its protein product is CASSQLGQVGTEAFF.

The chain recombines TRBV2 with TRBJ1-1, with TRBD1 matching over 8 bases. Germline V gene lookup returns CDR1 SNHLY and CDR2 FYNNEI. Trimming took 4 bases from V and 5 from J; bases not matched to a gene: 3. This CDR3 is 13 amino acids long. Here the CDR3 reads CASSGTGFTEAFF. In DNA, the CDR3 is TGTGCCAGCAGTGGGACAGGGTTTACTGAAGCTTTCTTT.

The rearrangement links TRBV5-1 to TRBJ2-7; TRBD1 aligns across 7 bases. The CDR3 contains 15 residues. Germline CDR1 SGHRS, CDR2 YFSETQ. V shed 4 bases, J shed 2 bases, and the junction held 9 bases outside the gene matches. The CDR3 here is CASSHAGTDPYEQYF. The CDR3 nucleotides read TGCGCCAGCAGCCATGCCGGGACAGATCCCTACGAGCAGTACTTC.

This chain links TRBV7-6 with TRBJ2-7; D is undetermined. The CDR3 has 12 residues. Trimming stripped 2 bases from V and 3 bases from J, with 5 bases between. CDR1 and CDR2 from the germline V gene are SGHVS and FNYEAQ. The CDR3 DNA sequence: TGTGCCAGCAGCTTAAATTACTACGAGCAGTACTTC. It encodes CASSLNYYEQYF.

This clone came up once. The V call is TRBV30, the J call TRBJ2-7; weak D call: TRBD1 (7 bases). This CDR3 comprises 14 residues. Trimming removed 3 bases from V and 13 bases from J, with 25 bases in between. CDR1 and CDR2 (germline): GTSNPN, SVGIG (reference sequence). The CDR3 protein is CAWSASHIDREAYF. Written as DNA, the CDR3 is TGTGCCTGGAGCGCTTCCCACATCGACAGGGAGGCTTACTTC. Complete variable domain (other parts from reference TRBV30 and TRBJ2-7): SQTIHQWPATLVQPVGSPLSLECTVEGTSNPNLYWYRQAAGRGLQLLFYSVGIGQISSEVPQNLSASRPQDRQFILSSKKLLLSDSGFYLCAWSASHIDREAYFGPGTRLTVT.

V and J are TRBV10-3 and TRBJ2-3; TRBD2 agrees at 12 bases. This CDR3 region has 17 residues. Germline-derived CDR1 and CDR2 are ENHRY and SYGVKD. V trimming: 7 bases; J trimming: 2 bases; junction bases outside the gene matches: 10. CDR3 sequence: CAINPASGGEATDTQYF. The CDR3, as DNA: TGTGCCATCAATCCGGCTAGCGGGGGGGAGGCCACAGATACGCAGTATTTT.

The V call is TRBV15, the J call TRBJ1-1; TRBD1 aligns across 7 bases. The germline V gene has CDR1 LNHNV and CDR2 YYDKDF (reference sequence). Trimming at V came to 0 bases and at J to 5 bases, leaving 12 bases not matched to a gene. This CDR3 comprises 17 residues. The CDR3, as DNA: TGTGCCACCAGCAGAGATTCAGGGGGAGAGACATCAACTGAAGCTTTCTTT. It encodes CATSRDSGGETSTEAFF.

J is TRBJ2-4 and V is TRBV14, with D possibly matching TRBD2 (7 bases). The CDR3 runs 15 residues. Germline CDR1 reads SGHDN; CDR2 reads FVKESK. Trimming left V 4 bases short and J 7 bases short, with 17 bases between. The chain's CDR3 is CASSPLGGAGNIQYF. The CDR3 DNA reads TGTGCCAGCAGCCCACTTGGGGGGGCGGGGAACATTCAGTACTTC.

With regard to this clone: Its ends do not fully match the called genes, so a read error is possible. This chain links TRBV7-9 with TRBJ1-1, with D possibly TRBD1 on 5 matching bases. Germline lookup yields CDR1 SEHNR and CDR2 FQNEAQ (reference sequence). CDR3 length: 15 residues. CDR3 amino acids: CASSLGVTREGKAFF. CDR3 DNA: TGTGCCAGCAGTTTAGGGGTCACACGGGAGGGGAAAGCTTTCTTT.